This T cell receptor (beta chain) stems from a study of cytomegalovirus exposure and HLA in healthy donors. Study-wide points: The study recorded 150 to 200 TCR beta chains that were cytomegalovirus-associated.

A multiplex PCR was run with 60 Vbeta primers and 13 Jbeta primers. Using immunoSEQ multiplex PCR, the repertoire was profiled, and TCRdb retains in-frame clones only, with some absent. Of 25,000 to 40,000 clones listed, roughly 69% are singletons. This clone was seen a single time. Its target is not known. The sequencing input was PBMCs. The sequence derives from a man aged 50-60 years in good health and CMV-seropositive.

The DNA for the CDR3 is TGTGCCAGCACGCAAGGAGGCACTGAAGCTTTCTTT. This encodes CASTQGGTEAFF. The V and J genes are TRBV28 and TRBJ1-1; D not certain. This CDR3 is built from 12 residues. CDR1 and CDR2 (germline): MDHEN, SYDVKM. Trimming stripped 7 bases from V and 4 bases from J, with 10 bases between.